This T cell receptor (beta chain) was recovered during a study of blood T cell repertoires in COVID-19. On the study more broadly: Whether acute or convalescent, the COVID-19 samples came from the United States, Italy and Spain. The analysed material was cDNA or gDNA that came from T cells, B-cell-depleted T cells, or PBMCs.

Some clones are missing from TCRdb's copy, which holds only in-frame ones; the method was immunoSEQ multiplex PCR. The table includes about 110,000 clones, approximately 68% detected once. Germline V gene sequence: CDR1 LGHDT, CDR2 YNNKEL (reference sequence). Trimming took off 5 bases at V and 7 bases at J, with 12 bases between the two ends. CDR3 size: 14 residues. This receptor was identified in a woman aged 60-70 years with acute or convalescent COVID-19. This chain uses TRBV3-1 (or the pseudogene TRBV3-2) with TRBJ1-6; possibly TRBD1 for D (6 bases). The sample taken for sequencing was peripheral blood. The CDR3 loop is CASSTTGTNSPLHF. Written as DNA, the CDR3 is TGTGCCAGCAGCACGACAGGTACAAATTCACCCCTCCACTTT.